This T cell receptor beta chain comes out of a study of blood T cell repertoires in COVID-19. Assay: immunoSEQ multiplex PCR; the TCRdb copy retains only in-frame clones and omits some. The table shows some 270,000 clones, with roughly 86% occurring only once. V shed 2 bases and J shed 2 bases, with 13 bases lying between them. Germline CDR1 is GTSNPN and CDR2 is SVGIG (reference sequence). CDR3 length: 15 residues. The sample taken for sequencing was peripheral blood. The receptor was isolated from an elderly woman with COVID-19, enrolled during active disease. The gene calls are TRBV30 and TRBJ2-1, with D perhaps matching TRBD1 (6 bases). In nucleotides, the CDR3 is TGTGCCTGGAGTAGGACAGTGCTCCCCTACAATGAGCAGTTCTTC. It yields the protein CAWSRTVLPYNEQFF.